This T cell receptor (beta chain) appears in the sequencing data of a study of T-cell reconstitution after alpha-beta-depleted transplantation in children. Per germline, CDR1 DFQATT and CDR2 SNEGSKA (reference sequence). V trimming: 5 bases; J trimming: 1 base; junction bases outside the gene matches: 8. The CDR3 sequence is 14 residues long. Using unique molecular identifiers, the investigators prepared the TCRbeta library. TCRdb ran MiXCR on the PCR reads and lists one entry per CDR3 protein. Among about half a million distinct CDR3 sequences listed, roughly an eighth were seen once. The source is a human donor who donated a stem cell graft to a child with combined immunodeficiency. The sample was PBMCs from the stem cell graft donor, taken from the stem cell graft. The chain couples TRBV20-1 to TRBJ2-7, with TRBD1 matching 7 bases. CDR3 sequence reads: CSASWTGTSYEQYF. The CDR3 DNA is TGCAGTGCTTCTTGGACAGGAACATCCTACGAGCAGTACTTC.